Listed here are 8 T cell receptor beta chains from one sample, sequenced in a study of blood T cells in healthy people across ages. A second about 6 to 11 cycle PCR used barcoded and J-beta primers. TCRdb itself ran the 5' RACE reads through MiXCR, one entry per CDR3 protein. The sample includes about 1,400,000 distinct CDR3 sequences, around 39% of them seen just once. Specimen: blood. The source is a woman aged 18-29 years in good health.

This chain links TRBV19 with TRBJ1-6, with TRBD1 matching over 8 bases. The CDR3 consists of 14 residues. Germline CDR1 and CDR2: LNHDA and SQIVND (reference sequence). The trim removed 9 bases at V and 10 bases at J, leaving 11 bases unmatched. For the CDR3, the DNA is TGTGCCAGCCAGCTAACAGGGGGATTATCACCCCTCCACTTT. Its protein is CASQLTGGLSPLHF.

The rearrangement joins TRBV2 to TRBJ2-1; 9 bases line up with TRBD2. Germline V CDR1 and CDR2: SNHLY, FYNNEI. There are 13 residues in the CDR3. Trimming at V came to 8 bases and at J to 7 bases, leaving 6 bases not matched to a gene. The CDR3 DNA sequence: TGTGCCAGCGCGGGCGGGAGGGAAAATGAGCAGTTCTTC. Protein product: CASAGGRENEQFF. The variable domain in full, with the rest retrieved from reference TRBV2 and TRBJ2-1, is EPEVTQTPSHQVTQMGQEVILRCVPISNHLYFYWYRQILGQKVEFLVSFYNNEISEKSEIFDDQFSVERPDGSNFTLKIRSTKLEDSAMYFCASAGGRENEQFFGPGTRLTVL.

The chain joins TRBV27 to TRBJ1-1; possible D gene TRBD1, 5 bases. V lost 7 bases and J 8 bases, leaving 14 bases between the germline ends. Germline-derived CDR1 and CDR2 are MNHEY and SMNVEV (reference sequence). The CDR3 covers 12 residues. The CDR3 DNA sequence: TGTGCCAGCACTCGTGGAGGGGCCGAAGCTTTCTTT. Protein: CASTRGGAEAFF.

The chain has TRBV5-6 and TRBJ1-1; the D is unclear. This CDR3 spans 12 amino acids. The germline V gene has CDR1 SGHDT and CDR2 YYEEEE. Trimming stripped 0 bases from V and 6 bases from J, with 6 bases between. The CDR3 sequence is CASSLEFAEAFF. The CDR3 DNA reads TGTGCCAGCAGCTTGGAATTTGCTGAAGCTTTCTTT.

This chain links TRBV9 with TRBJ1-5; 8 bases map to TRBD1. This CDR3 spans 14 amino acids. V was pared by 7 bases and J by 4 bases, with 7 bases of the junction left unmatched. The germline CDR1 and CDR2 sequences are SGDLS and YYNGEE. This chain's CDR3 is CASGATGVNQPQHF. For the CDR3, the DNA is TGTGCCAGCGGCGCGACAGGGGTTAATCAGCCCCAGCATTTT.

This clonotype has just a few counts. V gene TRBV6-5 combines with J gene TRBJ2-1, with 12 bases aligning to TRBD2. The V and J ends lost 1 base and 10 bases, in that order; junction bases with no gene match: 8. The CDR3 consists of 16 residues. CDR1 is MNHEY, CDR2 SVGAGI, per germline. The chain's CDR3 is CASSYWTSGATGEQFF. The DNA of the CDR3 is TGTGCCAGCAGTTACTGGACTAGCGGGGCCACGGGGGAGCAGTTCTTC.

This chain connects TRBV7-2 to TRBJ2-1; D gene unclear. The DNA end is more similar to TRBJ2-7, so the J call may be wrong. The CDR3 runs to 14 residues. Germline assignment: CDR1 SGHTA and CDR2 FQGNSA. The CDR3 DNA reads as TGTGCCAGCAGCTTTGAGCCCCGGATCTACGAGCAGTACTTC. Translated, it gives CASSFEPRIYEQYF.

V usage is TRBV12-3 or TRBV12-4 and J usage is TRBJ2-5; tentative D call: TRBD1 (7 bases). Trimming left V 6 bases short and J 3 bases short, with 11 bases between. CDR3 length: 13 amino acids. This CDR3 is CASSQGGKETQYF. Written as DNA, the CDR3 is TGTGCCAGCAGCCAGGGGGGAAAAGAGACCCAGTACTTC.